This TCR beta chain came from a study of blood T cell repertoires in COVID-19. Study overall: PBMCs, B-cell-depleted T cells, or T cells provided the cDNA or gDNA that made up the material.

Per the original data handling: How many nucleated cells were present was estimated from reference gene primer amplification. Assay: immunoSEQ multiplex PCR; the TCRdb copy retains only in-frame clones and omits some. V and J calls and clone size are given by that table; D and trimming were obtained from the DNA. The sample holds roughly 26,000 clones; approximately 92% are singletons and the top ten take approximately 3%. This TCR came from a human donor in a cohort sampled during active COVID-19. The sample comprised peripheral blood.

The CDR3 DNA is TGCGCCAGCAGCCATAGCGGGTACTCCACAGATACGCAGTATTTT. Translation: CASSHSGYSTDTQYF. V gene TRBV4-1 combines with J gene TRBJ2-3; TRBD2 aligns across 7 bases. The CDR3 extends over 15 amino acids. Germline V CDR1 and CDR2: MGHRA, YSYEKL. The J segment lost 2 bases and the V segment lost 3 bases, leaving 5 bases of the junction unmatched.